Reported below is one T cell receptor (beta chain). The data are from a study of blood T cell repertoires in COVID-19. Study context: T cells, B-cell-depleted T cells, or PBMCs provided the cDNA or gDNA that served as material.

In the authors' methods: Nucleated cell number was recorded as an estimate derived from reference gene primer amplification. Using immunoSEQ multiplex PCR, the repertoire was profiled, and TCRdb retains in-frame clones only, with some absent. V and J calls and clone size are those listed in that table; D and trimming were worked out from the DNA. The sample yields approximately 61,000 clones, 75% to 90% seen once. Sequencing was done on a sample of peripheral blood. This TCR derives from a human donor in a cohort sampled during active COVID-19.

CDR3 sequence: CASSSLAGGSNEQFF. CDR3 bases: TGTGCCAGCAGTTCTCTAGCGGGAGGTAGCAATGAGCAGTTCTTC. V and J are TRBV28 and TRBJ2-1, with 11 bases identical to TRBD2. V lost 4 bases, J lost 6 bases, and 5 bases stayed unmatched. The germline V gene encodes CDR1 MDHEN and CDR2 SYDVKM. The CDR3 has 15 amino acids.